This TCR beta chain originates from a study of vaccination and CD4 T cells after COVID-19. CDR3 length equals 15 residues. The ends were cut back, 2 bases at V and 4 bases at J, with 12 bases in the middle. The germline V gene has CDR1 MNHEY and CDR2 SVGAGI. This clonotype is labeled as medium-sized (0.01 to 0.1%). Its antigen is undetermined. The Oncomine TCR Beta short-read assay sequenced DNA from cultured CD4+ T cells. Genomic DNA was isolated from cultured CD4+ T cells. From the PCR reads, TCRdb called clonotypes with MiXCR, one entry per CDR3 protein. The table has several thousand distinct CDR3 sequences, around 28% seen once; the top ten hold 11%. The treatment here: 10-day PBMC culture with coronavirus spike peptide pools or control peptides (ViraFEST assay). Harvesting of the unexposed donor's CD4+ T cells predated the COVID-19 pandemic (2011-2018). After 10 days of culture, CD4+ T cells were negatively selected. Researchers challenged CD4+ T cells from unexposed donors with SARS-CoV-2 S/N and four cold-coronavirus spikes, cells permitting.

This rearrangement joins TRBV6-5 to TRBJ1-5; D is possibly TRBD1 (5 bases). The sequence was collected from a human donor in good health. Material for sequencing was CD4+ T cells from blood, cultured in vitro. The CDR3 region has the DNA TGTGCCAGCAGTTACCCGGTGGGGGGGAATCAGCCCCAGCATTTT. Residues: CASSYPVGGNQPQHF.